Each of the 9 T cell receptor beta chains below was sequenced from the same sample in a study of blood T cell repertoires in COVID-19. Using immunoSEQ multiplex PCR, the repertoire was profiled, and TCRdb retains in-frame clones only, with some absent. The sample lists hundreds of thousands of clones, around nine tenths seen once, with roughly 1.6% in the top ten. Sequenced: PBMCs or T cells enriched from blood (not recorded which). The origin of the receptors is a woman aged 45-65 years who had recovered from COVID-19.

The chain links TRBV7-2 to TRBJ2-1; 8 nucleotides align to TRBD2. The CDR3 sequence is 15 residues long. Trimming took 0 bases from V and 4 from J; bases not matched to a gene: 2. Germline loops: CDR1 SGHTA, CDR2 FQGNSA. For the CDR3, the DNA is TGTGCCAGCAGCTTAGCTAGCGGGGATTACAATGAGCAGTTCTTC. It yields the protein CASSLASGDYNEQFF.

This clone was seen only a few times. The chain links TRBV19 to TRBJ1-5; the match to TRBD1 covers 7 bases. Trimming cost V 4 bases and J 6 bases; bases outside gene matches: 9. This CDR3 contains 15 residues. Germline V lookup: CDR1 LNHDA, CDR2 SQIVND (reference sequence). The CDR3 nucleotides read TGTGCCAGTAGTACACAGGGGTTATCGGGTCAGCCCCAGCATTTT. This encodes CASSTQGLSGQPQHF.

J is TRBJ2-2 and V is TRBV5-1, with D tentatively TRBD2 (5 bases). Germline assignment: CDR1 SGHRS and CDR2 YFSETQ. The CDR3 has 15 residues. V was cut by 3 bases and J by 5 bases, with 14 bases left in between. The CDR3: CASSSSVRGTGELFF. The DNA for the CDR3 is TGCGCCAGCAGCTCCTCGGTTCGAGGGACCGGGGAGCTGTTTTTT.

The chain recombines TRBV27 with TRBJ2-4, with 13 nucleotides matching TRBD2. Trimming took 5 bases from V and 8 from J; bases not matched to a gene: 9. Germline CDR1 and CDR2: MNHEY and SMNVEV (reference sequence). CDR3 size: 16 residues. Written as DNA, the CDR3 is TGTGCCAGCAGTCCATGGACTAGCGGGAGAGAGCACATTCAGTACTTC. It yields the protein CASSPWTSGREHIQYF.

In this sample, this clone turned up many times. Other nucleotide sequences in the sample specify the same CDR3. The gene calls are TRBV28 and TRBJ2-3; D might be TRBD2 (6 bases). The V gene lost 3 bases and the J gene lost 3 bases, with 10 bases spanning the gap. The CDR3 spans 14 residues. Germline loops: CDR1 MDHEN, CDR2 SYDVKM. The CDR3 spells CASSFVAGTDTQYF. For the CDR3, the DNA is TGTGCCAGCAGTTTCGTTGCGGGAACAGATACGCAGTATTTT.

The chain joins TRBV2 to TRBJ2-1; 10 nucleotides agree with TRBD2. The junction had 6 bases not matched to a gene; V was cut back by 6 bases and J by 4 bases. The V gene's germline CDR1 is SNHLY and CDR2 FYNNEI. This CDR3 contains 15 residues. In nucleotides, the CDR3 is TGTGCCAGCAGGACCGGGACTAGCGATTACAATGAGCAGTTCTTC. Its protein product is CASRTGTSDYNEQFF.

The chain uses TRBV5-1 and TRBJ2-7, with 8 nucleotides matching TRBD1. In germline, CDR1 is SGHRS, CDR2 YFSETQ. CDR3 length: 13 amino acids. J was trimmed by 3 bases and V by 7 bases; bases with no gene match: 6. CDR3 bases: TGCGCCAGCGGCGTAGGGACAGGCTACGAGCAGTACTTC. Translated, it gives CASGVGTGYEQYF.

This chain links TRBV27 with TRBJ2-5, with D perhaps TRBD2 (6 bases). V lost 4 bases to trimming and J lost 1 base, with 16 bases between them. Per germline, CDR1 MNHEY and CDR2 SMNVEV (reference sequence). The CDR3 sequence is 16 residues long. The CDR3 is CASSSQWDGSQETQYF. CDR3 bases: TGTGCCAGCAGTTCCCAGTGGGACGGGAGCCAAGAGACCCAGTACTTC.

The CDR3 spells CASNGDRGFSGTGELFF. Here the CDR3 DNA reads TGTGCCAGCAACGGGGACAGGGGGTTCTCTGGCACCGGGGAGCTGTTTTTT. This rearrangement joins TRBV2 to TRBJ2-2; 11 bases match TRBD1. V trimming: 7 bases; J trimming: 4 bases; junction bases outside the gene matches: 11. This CDR3 has 17 amino acids. Germline values: CDR1 SNHLY, CDR2 FYNNEI.